A selection of T cell receptor beta chains follows, all from one sample in a study of cytomegalovirus exposure and HLA in healthy donors. Profiled with immunoSEQ multiplex PCR; TCRdb holds only in-frame clones, not every one. Of 200,000 to 250,000 clones in the sample, 80% to 85% are singletons; the top ten hold 2.7%. The sequencing input was PBMCs. These receptors were obtained from a middle-aged woman in good health and CMV-seronegative. The CDR3 runs from the conserved cysteine through the conserved F or W. A D gene is named only where the DNA matches it firmly. Clone size appears in some rows only: once, few, many, or a class for an expanded clone.

>few|TRBJ2-7|TRBV10-1|TRBD2
CASTPRGGYEQYF
TGCGCCAGCACCCCACGGGGAGGGTACGAGCAGTACTTC
>.|TRBJ2-2|TRBV5-1|.
CASSRGGSTTGELFF
TGCGCCAGCAGCCGAGGAGGCAGCACCACCGGGGAGCTGTTTTTT
>.|TRBJ2-7|TRBV28|TRBD2
CASSPLGGSDEQYF
TGTGCCAGCAGTCCACTCGGGGGGAGCGACGAGCAGTACTTC
>.|TRBJ1-1|TRBV19|.
CASSIQKRAEAFF
TGTGCCAGTAGTATCCAAAAACGAGCTGAAGCTTTCTTT
>.|TRBJ2-2|TRBV19|TRBD2
CASGGGSHGELFF
TGTGCCAGTGGGGGGGGTTCTCACGGGGAGCTGTTTTTT
>.|TRBJ1-1|TRBV28|.
CASRGGDHRPTEAFF
TGTGCCAGCAGAGGAGGGGACCATCGGCCCACTGAAGCTTTCTTT
>.|TRBJ2-1|TRBV25-1|.
CASSDIGGRINEQFF
TGTGCCAGCAGTGACATTGGTGGGAGAATCAATGAGCAGTTCTTC
>.|TRBJ2-2|TRBV19|TRBD1
CASKQGLHTGELFF
TGTGCCAGTAAACAGGGGCTACACACCGGGGAGCTGTTTTTT
>.|TRBJ1-4|TRBV5-8|.
CASSPGGGGGEKLFF
TGTGCCAGCAGCCCGGGGGGGGGCGGTGGCGAAAAACTGTTTTTT
>.|TRBJ2-5|TRBV6-1|TRBD2
CASSDPGTSPGTQYF
TGTGCCAGCAGTGACCCCGGGACTAGCCCCGGGACCCAGTACTTC
>.|TRBJ1-2|TRBV2|.
CASSVADYGYTF
TGTGCCAGCAGTGTCGCAGATTATGGCTACACCTTC
>.|TRBJ1-4|TRBV6-5|.
CASSPQTGSREKLFF
TGTGCCAGCAGTCCCCAGACAGGCTCGAGGGAAAAACTGTTTTTT
>once|TRBJ1-2|TRBV5-8|TRBD1
CASSIRQGGNYGYTF
TGTGCCAGCAGCATTCGACAGGGTGGGAACTATGGCTACACCTTC
>.|TRBJ1-1|TRBV13|TRBD1
CATQTGGDGTEAFF
TGTGCCACCCAAACAGGGGGCGATGGCACTGAAGCTTTCTTT
>.|TRBJ1-2|TRBV18|.
CASSPRSELYGYTF
TGTGCCAGCTCACCACGATCAGAACTATATGGCTACACCTTC
>.|TRBJ2-3|TRBV5-5|TRBD2
CASSQGLAAWADTQYF
TGTGCCAGCAGCCAGGGACTAGCGGCTTGGGCAGATACGCAGTATTTT
>once|TRBJ2-1|TRBV10-1|TRBD2
CASRLAGGPGNEQFF
TGCGCCAGCAGGTTAGCGGGAGGGCCGGGAAATGAGCAGTTCTTC
>.|TRBJ2-7|TRBV27|.
CASSPPGHEMSNNYEQYF
TGTGCCAGCAGCCCCCCCGGACACGAGATGTCAAATAACTACGAGCAGTACTTC
>.|TRBJ2-7|TRBV11-2|.
CASSVGTYEQYF
TGTGCCAGCAGCGTGGGGACTTACGAGCAGTACTTC
>.|TRBJ1-1|TRBV7-9|.
CASSLGTEAFF
TGTGCCAGCAGCTTAGGCACAGAAGCTTTCTTT
>.|TRBJ2-2|TRBV15|.
CATMRNTGQNTGELFF
TGTGCCACCATGCGTAACACGGGACAGAACACCGGGGAGCTGTTTTTT
>.|TRBJ2-1|TRBV30|TRBD1
CAWSAGTGLYNEQFF
TGTGCCTGGAGCGCCGGGACAGGGCTTTACAATGAGCAGTTCTTC
>.|TRBJ2-5|TRBV2|TRBD1
CASRPTGKETQYF
TGTGCCAGCAGGCCGACAGGGAAAGAGACCCAGTACTTC
>.|TRBJ2-2|TRBV30|.
CAWSVLENTGELFF
TGTGCCTGGAGTGTTTTAGAGAACACCGGGGAGCTGTTTTTT
>once|TRBJ1-3|TRBV11-2|.
CASSLNTGSGNTIYF
TGTGCCAGCAGCCTAAATACAGGTTCTGGAAACACCATATATTTT
>.|TRBJ2-7|TRBV27|TRBD2
CASSLTSGGYYEQYF
TGTGCCAGCAGCTTGACTAGCGGGGGTTACTACGAGCAGTACTTC
>few|TRBJ2-2|TRBV27|TRBD2
CASSTAPGRAGELFF
TGTGCCAGCAGTACAGCACCGGGGAGGGCCGGGGAGCTGTTTTTT
>.|TRBJ2-7|TRBV7-8|.
CASSLSQVAAGYEQYF
TGTGCCAGCAGCTTATCCCAGGTAGCGGCGGGCTACGAGCAGTACTTC
>.|TRBJ2-1|TRBV30|.
CAWSTGSGREFF
TGTGCCTGGAGTACCGGGAGCGGGCGGGAGTTCTTC
>.|TRBJ2-2|TRBV19|TRBD2
CASSRREGTGELFF
TGTGCCAGTAGTAGGAGGGAGGGCACCGGGGAGCTGTTTTTT
>.|TRBJ2-1|TRBV19|TRBD1
CASKKGTGDNEQFF
TGTGCCAGTAAAAAGGGGACAGGGGACAATGAGCAGTTCTTC
>once|TRBJ2-1|TRBV6-4|.
CASSAAPGHGEQFF
TGTGCCAGCAGTGCCGCGCCAGGACATGGTGAGCAGTTCTTC
>few|TRBJ2-5|TRBV15|.
CATSRGILVGETQYF
TGTGCCACCAGCAGAGGTATACTAGTAGGAGAGACCCAGTACTTC
>.|TRBJ2-7|TRBV5-1|TRBD1
CASSFSTGGGRGQYF
TGCGCCAGCAGCTTTTCGACAGGGGGTGGTCGTGGGCAGTACTTC
>.|TRBJ1-1|TRBV28|.
CASSIGRGGAFF
TGTGCCAGCAGCATCGGTCGGGGGGGAGCTTTCTTT
>.|TRBJ2-2|TRBV18|.
CASSPPGQYPPGELFF
TGTGCCAGCTCACCACCTGGGCAGTATCCCCCCGGGGAGCTGTTTTTT
>.|TRBJ1-1|TRBV5-1|TRBD1
CASSGQGLRSEAFF
TGCGCCAGCAGCGGACAGGGCTTGCGTAGTGAAGCTTTCTTT
>.|TRBJ2-7|TRBV27|TRBD2
CASSVGLLLEQYF
TGTGCCAGCAGTGTGGGACTACTTCTCGAGCAGTACTTC
>.|TRBJ1-2|TRBV11-2|.
CASSPIKTVDYGYTF
TGTGCCAGCAGCCCCATAAAGACAGTGGACTATGGCTACACCTTC
>.|TRBJ1-4|TRBV6-4|.
CASSSDRNEKLFF
TGTGCCAGCAGCTCCGACAGAAATGAAAAACTGTTTTTT
>.|TRBJ2-5|TRBV27|TRBD1
CASSPRTGRETQYF
TGTGCCAGCAGTCCAAGGACAGGGAGAGAGACCCAGTACTTC
>.|TRBJ2-7|TRBV9|TRBD2
CASSVGLAGGEQYF
TGTGCCAGCAGCGTCGGACTAGCGGGAGGAGAGCAGTACTTC